The T cell receptor (beta chain) under discussion was sequenced for a study of T-cell memory formation after mild COVID-19. Trimming at V came to 5 bases and at J to 4 bases, leaving 3 bases not matched to a gene. The CDR3 is made up of 13 amino acids. Looked up from germline, CDR1 is SGHTA and CDR2 is FQGNSA. TCRdb re-analysed the 5' RACE reads in MiXCR, keeping a single row per CDR3 protein. Here the sample spans about 470,000 distinct CDR3 sequences, approximately 23% being singletons. The chain is built from TRBV7-2 and TRBJ2-5; 8 bases map to TRBD1. The sequenced sample was PBMCs or a T cell subset sorted from them (not recorded which). This receptor was identified in an adult woman who had mild COVID-19 (a few samples of this study predate the infection). Cell type and time point are not known. CDR3 sequence reads: CASSMGQAETQYF. In DNA form, the CDR3 reads TGTGCCAGCAGCATGGGACAGGCAGAGACCCAGTACTTC.